This T cell receptor (beta chain) was profiled in a study of Ad26.COV2.S vaccination and SARS-CoV-2 variants. On the study more broadly: Intramuscularly, Ad26.COV2.S was given either once or twice, 56 days apart. Study observations and caveats: Placebo recipients showed lower spike-specific TCR breadth than vaccinees.

Trimming removed 7 bases from V and 2 bases from J; junction bases left unmatched: 8. The CDR3 runs to 15 residues. Germline-derived CDR1 and CDR2 are MNHEY and SVGAGI. Noted treatment: some 19 received Ad26.COV2.S at low or high dose, single or two shots; several received placebo; per-sample allocation not given. The study sampled participants on day 63 after the first vaccine or placebo injection. A word on this clone: The antigen is unknown.

Sequencing used immunoSEQ multiplex PCR; TCRdb keeps in-frame clones, though not all of them. This sample has hundreds of thousands of clones, with roughly 87% found just once. The sample was peripheral blood, taken in a trial of Ad26.COV2.S vaccine versus placebo. This receptor was taken from a person aged 18 to 59 who received the Ad26.COV2.S COVID-19 vaccine or a placebo. This chain joins TRBV6-5 and TRBJ2-1; 7 nucleotides align to TRBD1. This chain's CDR3 is CASTPDRTTYNEQFF. The CDR3 DNA follows: TGTGCCAGCACCCCGGACAGGACCACCTACAATGAGCAGTTCTTC.